This T cell receptor (beta chain) was found in a study of beta chain features in type 1 diabetes. CD4+ naive, central memory, regulatory and stem cell-like memory subsets were isolated by sorting on CD45RO/CCR7/CD25/CD127/CD95/CD27. Each of the sorted populations had a purity greater than 95%. Concerning this clone: Its antigen is not known.

J gave up 4 bases and V 0 bases, and 2 bases lay outside the gene matches. The CDR3 consists of 15 residues. Germline V CDR1 and CDR2: SGHRS, YFSETQ. Study findings and constraints: Patients' naive, central memory and Treg TCRB repertoires seemed closer to one another than those of healthy donors.

Reverse transcribing all isolated RNA meant expressed TCRB transcripts were sequenced. The repertoire was sequenced with immunoSEQ multiplex PCR; TCRdb's copy has only in-frame clones and lacks some. The sample has hundreds of thousands of clones, 30% seen once. This chain joins TRBV5-1 and TRBJ2-1; 9 bases align to TRBD2. This clonotype was sampled from a man in his late teens or twenties in good health. The sample taken for sequencing was naive CD4+ T cells from blood. The CDR3 is CASSLVAGVYNEQFF. DNA of the CDR3: TGCGCCAGCAGCTTGGTAGCGGGAGTTTACAATGAGCAGTTCTTC.